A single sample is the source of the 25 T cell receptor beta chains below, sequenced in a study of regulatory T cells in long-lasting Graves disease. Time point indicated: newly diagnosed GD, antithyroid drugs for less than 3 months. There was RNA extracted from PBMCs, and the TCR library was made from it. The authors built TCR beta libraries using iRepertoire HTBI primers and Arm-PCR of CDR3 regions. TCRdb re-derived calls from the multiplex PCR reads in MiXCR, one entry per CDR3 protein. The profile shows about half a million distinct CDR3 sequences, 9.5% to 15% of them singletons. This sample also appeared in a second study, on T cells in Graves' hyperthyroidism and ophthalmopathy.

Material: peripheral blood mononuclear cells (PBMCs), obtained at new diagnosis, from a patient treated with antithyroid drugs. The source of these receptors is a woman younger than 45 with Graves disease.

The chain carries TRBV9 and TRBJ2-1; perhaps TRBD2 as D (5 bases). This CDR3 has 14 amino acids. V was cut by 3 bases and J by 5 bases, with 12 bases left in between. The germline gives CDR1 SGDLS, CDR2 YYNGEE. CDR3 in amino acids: CASSGRRGDNEQFF. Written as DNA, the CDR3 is TGTGCCAGCAGCGGTAGACGGGGAGACAATGAGCAGTTCTTC.

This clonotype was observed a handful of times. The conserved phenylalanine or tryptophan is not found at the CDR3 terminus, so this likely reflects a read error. CDR3 sequence (DNA): TGTGCCAGCAGCTTAATGTCGAGACAGGGACCTCTCTATGGCTACACCCTC. Protein: CASSLMSRQGPLYGYTL. The rearrangement links TRBV7-3 to TRBJ1-2; TRBD1 matches 7 bases. Trimming took 1 base from V and 4 from J; bases not matched to a gene: 12. Germline values: CDR1 SGHTA, CDR2 FQGTGA. The CDR3 is 17 amino acids.

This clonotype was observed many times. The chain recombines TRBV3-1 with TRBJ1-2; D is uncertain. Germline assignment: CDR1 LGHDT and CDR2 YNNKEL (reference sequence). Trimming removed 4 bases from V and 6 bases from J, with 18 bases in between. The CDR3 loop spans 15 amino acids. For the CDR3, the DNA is TGTGCCAGCAGCCTGGATTTTGCCGGCTCGAATGGCTACACCTTC. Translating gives CASSLDFAGSNGYTF.

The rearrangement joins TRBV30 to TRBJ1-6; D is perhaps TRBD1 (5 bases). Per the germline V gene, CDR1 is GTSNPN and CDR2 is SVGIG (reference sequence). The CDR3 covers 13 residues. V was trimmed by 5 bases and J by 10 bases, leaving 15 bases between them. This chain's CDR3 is CAWGTSVSSPLHF. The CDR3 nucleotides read TGTGCCTGGGGGACCTCGGTCTCCTCACCCCTCCACTTT.

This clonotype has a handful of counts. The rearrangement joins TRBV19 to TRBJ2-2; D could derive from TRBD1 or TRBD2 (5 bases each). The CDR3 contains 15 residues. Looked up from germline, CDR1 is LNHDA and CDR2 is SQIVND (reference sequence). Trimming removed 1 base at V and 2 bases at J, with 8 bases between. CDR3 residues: CASSIGDPNTGELFF. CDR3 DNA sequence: TGTGCCAGTAGTATAGGGGACCCTAACACCGGGGAGCTGTTTTTT.

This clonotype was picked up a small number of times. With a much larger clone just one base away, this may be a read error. The CDR3 loop is CSAPLPALLSWNTEAFF. Written as DNA, the CDR3 is TGCAGTGCTCCCCTTCCAGCCTTGTTAAGTTGGAACACTGAAGCTTTCTTT. J is TRBJ1-1 and V is TRBV20-1, with D unresolved. The CDR3 has 17 amino acids. Trimming shortened V by 5 bases and J by 1 base, and 23 bases separated the two germline ends. In germline, CDR1 is DFQATT, CDR2 SNEGSKA (reference sequence).

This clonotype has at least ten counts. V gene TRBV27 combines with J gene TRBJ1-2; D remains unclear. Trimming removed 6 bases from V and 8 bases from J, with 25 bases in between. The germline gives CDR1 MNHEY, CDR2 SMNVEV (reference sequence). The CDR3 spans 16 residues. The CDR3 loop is CASRSGVRTDLGGYTF. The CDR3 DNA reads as TGTGCCAGCAGGTCCGGCGTACGGACGGACCTCGGGGGCTACACCTTC.

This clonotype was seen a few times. CDR3 sequence (DNA): TGTGCCAGCAGATACGCCTCCTACGAGCAGTACTTC. Translating it yields CASRYASYEQYF. This chain links TRBV12-3 or TRBV12-4 with TRBJ2-7; D not resolved. This CDR3 spans 12 amino acids. Trimming took off 6 bases at V and 0 bases at J, with 6 bases between the two ends.

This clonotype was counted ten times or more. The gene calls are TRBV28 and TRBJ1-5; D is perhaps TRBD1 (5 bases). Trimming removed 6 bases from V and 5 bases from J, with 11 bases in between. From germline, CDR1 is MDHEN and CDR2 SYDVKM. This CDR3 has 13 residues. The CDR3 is CASSVRGYQPQHF. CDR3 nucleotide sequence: TGTGCCAGCAGCGTTAGGGGTTATCAGCCCCAGCATTTT.

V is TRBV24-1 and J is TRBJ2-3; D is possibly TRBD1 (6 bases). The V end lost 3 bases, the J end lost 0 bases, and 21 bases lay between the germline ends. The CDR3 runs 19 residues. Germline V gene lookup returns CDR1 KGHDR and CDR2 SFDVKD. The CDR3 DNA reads TGTGCCACCAGTGATAGACCGAATTACAGGGCGGATAGCACAGATACGCAGTATTTT. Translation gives CATSDRPNYRADSTDTQYF.

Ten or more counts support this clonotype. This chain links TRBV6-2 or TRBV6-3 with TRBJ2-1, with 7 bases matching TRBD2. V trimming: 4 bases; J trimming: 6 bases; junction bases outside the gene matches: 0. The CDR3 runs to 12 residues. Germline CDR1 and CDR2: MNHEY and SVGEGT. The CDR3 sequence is CASSSSGNEQFF. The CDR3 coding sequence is TGTGCCAGCAGTTCTAGCGGCAATGAGCAGTTCTTC.

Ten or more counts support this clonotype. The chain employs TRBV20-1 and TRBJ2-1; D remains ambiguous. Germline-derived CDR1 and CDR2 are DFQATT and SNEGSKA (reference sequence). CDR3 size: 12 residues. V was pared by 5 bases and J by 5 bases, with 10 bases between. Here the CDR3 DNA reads TGCAGTGCTTCCCCCCGGCACAATGAGCAGTTCTTC. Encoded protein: CSASPRHNEQFF.

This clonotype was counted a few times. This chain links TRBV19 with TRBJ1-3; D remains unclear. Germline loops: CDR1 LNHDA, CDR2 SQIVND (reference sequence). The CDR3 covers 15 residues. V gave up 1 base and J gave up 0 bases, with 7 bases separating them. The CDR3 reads CASSIAANSGNTIYF. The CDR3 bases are TGTGCCAGTAGTATAGCAGCGAACTCTGGAAACACCATATATTTT.

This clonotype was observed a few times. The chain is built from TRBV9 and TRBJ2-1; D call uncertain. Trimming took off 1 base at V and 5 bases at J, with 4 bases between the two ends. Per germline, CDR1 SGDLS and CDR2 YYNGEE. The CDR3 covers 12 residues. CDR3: CASSVRNNEQFF. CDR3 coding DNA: TGTGCCAGCAGCGTACGGAACAATGAGCAGTTCTTC. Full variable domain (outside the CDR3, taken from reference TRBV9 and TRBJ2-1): DSGVTQTPKHLITATGQRVTLRCSPRSGDLSVYWYQQSLDQGLQFLIQYYNGEERAKGNILERFSAQQFPDLHSELNLSSLELGDSALYFCASSVRNNEQFFGPGTRLTVL.

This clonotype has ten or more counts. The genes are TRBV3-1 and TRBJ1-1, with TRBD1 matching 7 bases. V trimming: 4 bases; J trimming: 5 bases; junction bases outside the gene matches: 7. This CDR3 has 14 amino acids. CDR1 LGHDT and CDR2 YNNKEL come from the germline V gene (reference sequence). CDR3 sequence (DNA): TGTGCCAGCAGCCGGAAGGGGGCGAGTACTGAAGCTTTCTTT. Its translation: CASSRKGASTEAFF.

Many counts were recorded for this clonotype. CDR3 sequence (DNA): TGCAGTGCCGAGGGGACGTCTGCTAGCACAGATACGCAGTATTTT. Encoded protein: CSAEGTSASTDTQYF. The V gene is TRBV20-1, the J gene TRBJ2-3; D might be TRBD1 or TRBD2, each matching 5 bases. There are 15 residues in the CDR3. Germline lookup yields CDR1 DFQATT and CDR2 SNEGSKA (reference sequence). V lost 6 bases and J 0 bases, leaving 16 bases between the germline ends.

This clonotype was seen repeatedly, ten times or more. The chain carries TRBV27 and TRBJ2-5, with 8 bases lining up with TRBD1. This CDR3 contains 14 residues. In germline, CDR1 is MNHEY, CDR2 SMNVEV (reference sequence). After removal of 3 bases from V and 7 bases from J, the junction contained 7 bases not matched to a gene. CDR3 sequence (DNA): TGTGCCAGCAGTTTCGCAGGGGGCTTAGGGACCCAGTACTTC. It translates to CASSFAGGLGTQYF.

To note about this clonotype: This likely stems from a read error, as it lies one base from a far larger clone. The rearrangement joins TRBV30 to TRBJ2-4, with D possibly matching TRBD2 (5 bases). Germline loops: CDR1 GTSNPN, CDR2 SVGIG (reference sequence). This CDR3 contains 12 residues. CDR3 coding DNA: TGTGCCTGGAGTGTGCTAAGTTGGGAGCACTTCTTC. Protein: CAWSVLSWEHFF.

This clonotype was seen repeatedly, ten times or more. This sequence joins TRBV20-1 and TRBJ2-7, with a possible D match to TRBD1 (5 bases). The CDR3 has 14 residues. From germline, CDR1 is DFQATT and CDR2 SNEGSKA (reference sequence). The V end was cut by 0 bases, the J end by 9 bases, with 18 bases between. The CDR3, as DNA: TGCAGTGCTAGAGATGGCAGGGATGGGTCGAGGCAGTACTTC. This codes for CSARDGRDGSRQYF.

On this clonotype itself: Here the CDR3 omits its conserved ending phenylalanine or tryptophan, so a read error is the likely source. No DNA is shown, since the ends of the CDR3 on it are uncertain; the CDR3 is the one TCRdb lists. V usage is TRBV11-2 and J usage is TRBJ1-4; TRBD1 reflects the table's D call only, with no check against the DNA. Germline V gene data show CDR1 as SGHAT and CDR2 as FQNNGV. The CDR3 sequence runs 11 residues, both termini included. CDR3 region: CASSLGTGGGI.

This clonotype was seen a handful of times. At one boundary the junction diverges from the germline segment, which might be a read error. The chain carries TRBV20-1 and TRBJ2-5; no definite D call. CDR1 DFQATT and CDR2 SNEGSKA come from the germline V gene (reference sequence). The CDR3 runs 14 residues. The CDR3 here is CSARDLHSQGTQYF. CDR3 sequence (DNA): TGCAGTGCTAGAGATCTCCACAGCCAAGGGACCCAGTACTTC.

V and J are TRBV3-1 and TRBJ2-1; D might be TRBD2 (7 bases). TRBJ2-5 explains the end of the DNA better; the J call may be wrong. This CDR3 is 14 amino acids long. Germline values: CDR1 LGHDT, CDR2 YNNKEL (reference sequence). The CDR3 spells CASSQEGGPDTQYF. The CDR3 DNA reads TGTGCCAGCAGCCAAGAGGGGGGGCCCGACACCCAGTACTTC.

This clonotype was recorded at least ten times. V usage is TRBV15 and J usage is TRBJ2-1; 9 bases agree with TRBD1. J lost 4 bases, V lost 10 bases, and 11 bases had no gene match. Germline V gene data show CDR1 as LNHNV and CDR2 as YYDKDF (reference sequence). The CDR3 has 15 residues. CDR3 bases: TGTGCCATCGGCCTCGGGGACAGGGAGTACAATGAGCAGTTCTTC. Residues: CAIGLGDREYNEQFF.

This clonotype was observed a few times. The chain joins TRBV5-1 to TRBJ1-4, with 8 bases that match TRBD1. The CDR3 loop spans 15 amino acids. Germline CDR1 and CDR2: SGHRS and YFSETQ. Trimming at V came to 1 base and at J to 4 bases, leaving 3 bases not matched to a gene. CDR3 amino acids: CASSLMTGVNEKLFF. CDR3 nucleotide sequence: TGCGCCAGCAGCTTGATGACAGGGGTTAATGAAAAACTGTTTTTT.

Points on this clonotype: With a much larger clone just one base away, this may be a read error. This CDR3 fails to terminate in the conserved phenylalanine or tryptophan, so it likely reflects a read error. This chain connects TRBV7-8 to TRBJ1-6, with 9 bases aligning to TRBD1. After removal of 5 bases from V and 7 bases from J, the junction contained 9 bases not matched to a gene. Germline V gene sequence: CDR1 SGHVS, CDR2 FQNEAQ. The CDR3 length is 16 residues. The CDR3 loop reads CASSQYTGGLNSPLHL. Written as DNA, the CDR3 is TGTGCCAGCAGCCAGTATACAGGGGGCCTCAATTCACCCCTCCACCTT.